Below are 14 T cell receptor beta chains sequenced from a single sample in a study of shared T cell receptors in the human thymus. Assay: immunoSEQ multiplex PCR; the TCRdb copy retains only in-frame clones and omits some. The sample consists of more than 300,000 clones, around 93% of them appearing once. The specimen sequenced was thymocytes. These receptors all come from a human donor.

The chain uses TRBV7-2 and TRBJ2-3, with D unresolved. Germline V gene data show CDR1 as SGHTA and CDR2 as FQGNSA. The CDR3 loop spans 14 amino acids. Trimming pared 4 bases from V and 7 bases from J, leaving 15 bases between. CDR3 residues: CASSSTLRAHTQYF. The CDR3 bases are TGTGCCAGCAGCTCTACCCTTAGAGCACATACGCAGTATTTT.

The chain employs TRBV7-3 and TRBJ2-7, with 9 bases matching TRBD1. The CDR3 covers 15 residues. CDR1 and CDR2 (germline): SGHTA, FQGTGA. V trimming: 5 bases; J trimming: 3 bases; junction bases outside the gene matches: 8. In DNA form, the CDR3 reads TGTGCCAGCAGCCATAGGACAGGGGAGGGCTACGAGCAGTACTTC. Translated: CASSHRTGEGYEQYF. Variable domain in full (rest from reference TRBV7-3 and TRBJ2-7): GAGVSQTPSNKVTEKGKYVELRCDPISGHTALYWYRQSLGQGPEFLIYFQGTGAADDSGLPNDRFFAVRPEGSVSTLKIQRTERGDSAVYLCASSHRTGEGYEQYFGPGTRLTVT.

This clone was observed a single time. The chain is built from TRBV2 and TRBJ2-7, with a possible D match to TRBD2 (5 bases). The V gene lost 4 bases and the J gene lost 1 base, with 11 bases spanning the gap. This CDR3 spans 14 amino acids. The germline V gene has CDR1 SNHLY and CDR2 FYNNEI. CDR3 sequence: CASSAGVSSYEQYF. DNA for the CDR3: TGTGCCAGCAGTGCCGGGGTCAGTTCCTACGAGCAGTACTTC.

In the case of this clone: Germline and junction disagree at one end, which may indicate a read error. The chain couples TRBV5-1 to TRBJ2-5; 15 nucleotides agree with TRBD2. The CDR3 has 18 amino acids. The germline V gene encodes CDR1 SGHRS and CDR2 YFSETQ. This CDR3 is CASSIGTSGRIGKEIQYF. In DNA form, the CDR3 reads TGCGCCAGCAGCATCGGGACTAGCGGGAGGATCGGAAAAGAGATCCAGTACTTC.

This rearrangement joins TRBV5-6 to TRBJ2-1; D may be TRBD1 or TRBD2 (7 bases each). The CDR3 sequence is 15 residues long. Looked up from germline, CDR1 is SGHDT and CDR2 is YYEEEE. Trimming pared 4 bases from V and 6 bases from J, leaving 17 bases between. The CDR3 DNA follows: TGTGCCAGCAGCCGGTGGGAGGGGGCTGGCAATGAGCAGTTCTTC. It encodes CASSRWEGAGNEQFF.

This clone was recorded only once. The gene calls are TRBV6-5 and TRBJ1-4, with D unresolved. CDR3 length: 13 residues. V was pared by 2 bases and J by 3 bases, with 4 bases between. CDR1 MNHEY and CDR2 SVGAGI come from the germline V gene. The CDR3 region is CASSYGPNEKLFF. Written as DNA, the CDR3 is TGTGCCAGCAGTTACGGGCCTAATGAAAAACTGTTTTTT.

This clone was seen only once. CDR3 loop: CASSLKGVSYEQYF. The CDR3 coding sequence is TGTGCCAGCAGCTTGAAGGGCGTATCCTACGAGCAGTACTTC. The chain uses TRBV5-4 and TRBJ2-7; no clear D gene. The germline CDR1 and CDR2 sequences are SGHNT and YYREEE (reference sequence). The CDR3 runs to 14 residues. Trimming removed 1 base at V and 1 base at J, with 9 bases between.

The chain links TRBV19 to TRBJ2-7; no reliable D call. The germline V gene encodes CDR1 LNHDA and CDR2 SQIVND (reference sequence). Trimming took 10 bases from V and 4 from J, leaving 11 bases between them. This CDR3 comprises 11 residues. The CDR3 region is CATSKGYEQYF. The DNA of the CDR3 is TGTGCCACCTCCAAGGGTTACGAGCAGTACTTC.

The chain has TRBV14 and TRBJ2-7, with TRBD1 as a possible D gene (6 bases). Trimming removed 2 bases at V and 0 bases at J, with 11 bases between. CDR1 and CDR2 (germline): SGHDN, FVKESK. The CDR3 has 15 amino acids. The CDR3 DNA sequence: TGTGCCAGCAGCCAAAAGACAGGTCCCTCCTACGAGCAGTACTTC. The encoded protein is CASSQKTGPSYEQYF.

The chain combines TRBV6-6 with TRBJ2-7, with a possible D match to TRBD1 (6 bases). The CDR3 has 16 amino acids. V lost 2 bases and J lost 4, with 18 bases in between. Germline CDR1 reads MNHNY; CDR2 reads SVGAGI (reference sequence). The CDR3 DNA reads as TGTGCCAGCAGTTACACAACAACAGGGATGCGGTACGAGCAGTACTTC. It is translated as CASSYTTTGMRYEQYF.

This chain connects TRBV5-8 to TRBJ2-3, with 7 bases identical to TRBD2. J gave up 9 bases and V 4 bases, and 23 bases lay outside the gene matches. Germline lookup yields CDR1 SGHTS and CDR2 YDEGEE. CDR3 length: 18 amino acids. The DNA for the CDR3 is TGTGCCAGCAGCCCGGTGGGTTCTGGCGGGAGCGACACGGGAACGCAGTATTTT. Translating gives CASSPVGSGGSDTGTQYF. The variable domain in full, with the rest retrieved from reference TRBV5-8 and TRBJ2-3, is EAGVTQSPTHLIKTRGQQATLRCSPISGHTSVYWYQQALGLGLQFLLWYDEGEERNRGNFPPRFSGRQFPNYSSELNVNALELEDSALYLCASSPVGSGGSDTGTQYFGPGTRLTVL.

This CDR3 is CAWTIFSNGELFF. CDR3 nucleotides: TGTGCCTGGACGATTTTTAGTAACGGGGAGCTGTTTTTT. This rearrangement joins TRBV30 to TRBJ2-2; D gene unclear. The ends were cut back, 4 bases at V and 7 bases at J, with 13 bases in the middle. This CDR3 is 13 amino acids long. CDR1 is GTSNPN, CDR2 SVGIG, per germline (reference sequence).

The chain combines TRBV29-1 with TRBJ2-6; D remains unclear. The CDR3 consists of 12 residues. The germline V gene has CDR1 SQVTM and CDR2 ANQGSEA. The V gene lost 4 bases and the J gene lost 1 base, with 2 bases spanning the gap. The CDR3 coding sequence is TGCAGCGTTGGGTCTGGGGCCAACGTCCTGACTTTC. Residues: CSVGSGANVLTF.

The sample holds one count of this clone. The rearrangement joins TRBV19 to TRBJ2-7, with a possible D match to TRBD2 (6 bases). The CDR3 loop spans 17 amino acids. The V gene's germline CDR1 is LNHDA and CDR2 SQIVND (reference sequence). Trimming cost V 2 bases and J 4 bases, with 21 bases left between them. The CDR3 sequence: CASSIREAGSDRYEQYF. DNA for the CDR3: TGTGCCAGTAGTATAAGGGAGGCGGGATCCGATCGGTACGAGCAGTACTTC.